This record concerns one T cell receptor beta chain sequence. Its antigen is as yet unknown. cDNA was produced in eight separate reactions per sample. TCRdb reprocessed the 5' RACE reads and stores each CDR3 protein as one record, lacking DNA. The table gives roughly 170,000 distinct CDR3 sequences; the top ten clones make up around 7% of it. The CDR3 extends over 15 amino acids. CDR1 is MNHNS and CDR2 is SASEGT in the germline V gene. The source of the sample is a study of monozygotic twins with inflammatory bowel disease. Findings and limits, study-wide: Patient repertoire variability may have increased through differing immunosuppressive treatments. The study found lower TCRbeta diversity (inverse Simpson) in IBD patients than in healthy co-twins.

Sequencing was performed on blood. This TCR was recovered from a human donor with ulcerative colitis or Crohn's disease, or a healthy co-twin of an affected twin (not recorded which). The gene calls are TRBV6-1 and TRBJ1-1. The CDR3 loop reads CASKFSPYKNTEAFF.